Included here is one T cell receptor beta chain sequence, with context. Antigen: not known. This specimen comes from a study of graft-versus-host responses after intestinal transplantation. Study information: Multivisceral, liver-intestinal, or isolated intestinal transplants were performed in recipients. Recipients across the board were started on anti-thymocyte globulin induction, then kept on tacrolimus and steroids for about three years. Overall study results and limits: Marrow from the recipient contained GvH clones, some of which had appeared first in ileum or blood.

Generated by immunoSEQ multiplex PCR, the TCRdb table keeps only in-frame clones and is missing some. The sample holds some 40,000 clones, roughly 91% seen once. This CDR3 is built from 15 residues. Germline V lookup: CDR1 SGHAT, CDR2 FQNNGV. With 0 bases removed from V and 1 base from J, the gap between germline ends came to 10 bases. This receptor was taken from a human patient who received an intestinal transplant, so some T cells may come from the graft donor. The sample in question was PBMCs, obtained approximately 270 days after transplant. The chain is built from TRBV11-2 and TRBJ2-7, with D possibly being TRBD1 or TRBD2 (5 bases each). The CDR3: CASSLDLGVSYEQYF. The CDR3 DNA follows: TGTGCCAGCAGCTTAGATTTGGGGGTTTCCTACGAGCAGTACTTC.